This T cell receptor beta chain was identified in a study of blood T cells in healthy people across ages. Overall study results and limits: Compared with aged donors, long-lived donors showed fewer expanded clones, suggesting selection. It was held that diversity estimates obtained from one million T cells represented underestimates.

Next came a second PCR, run for about 7 to 12 cycles, which used a sample-barcoded 5' primer along with a J-beta primer mix. From the 5' RACE reads, TCRdb called clonotypes with MiXCR, one entry per CDR3 protein. The sample holds hundreds of thousands of distinct CDR3 sequences, approximately 25% seen once. This clonotype was counted a few times. Its antigen is currently unknown. In germline, CDR1 is SQVTM, CDR2 ANQGSEA. This CDR3 is 15 amino acids long. V gave up 3 bases and J gave up 0 bases, with 9 bases separating them. Another study also made use of these data, one on T cells of mothers and their children.

The chain joins TRBV29-1 to TRBJ2-6; D is unresolved. The TCR originated in a boy aged 10-17 years in good health. The sequenced material came from blood. The CDR3 DNA reads as TGCAGCGTTGAGACGGCCGACTCTGGGGCCAACGTCCTGACTTTC. It specifies CSVETADSGANVLTF.